A selection of T cell receptor beta chains follows, all from one sample in a study of shared clonotypes between healthy human individuals. Sequenced by immunoSEQ multiplex PCR; TCRdb stores in-frame clones only, minus some. The profile shows some 2,400,000 clones, nearly 97% of them singletons. Sequenced: naive CD4+ T cells sorted from blood. The source is a man aged 18 to 29 in good health. Both conserved end residues are part of each CDR3. D genes are given only for firm matches. Clone size is stated in some rows and not others, as once, few, many or a class when expanded.

CDR3 protein | CDR3 DNA | clone size | V gene | D gene | J gene
CARGIRSRGRAGETQYF | TGCGCCAGAGGAATTCGGTCTCGGGGGAGGGCCGGAGAGACCCAGTACTTC | - | TRBV4-3 | TRBD2 | TRBJ2-5
CASCSGNSYNEQFF | TGTGCCAGCTGTAGCGGGAACTCCTACAATGAGCAGTTCTTC | once | TRBV6-1 | TRBD2 | TRBJ2-1
CASSEGYVGGNQPQHF | TGTGCCAGCAGTGAGGGGTATGTAGGTGGCAATCAGCCCCAGCATTTT | - | TRBV2 | - | TRBJ1-5
CASSPLIRDRDNEQYF | TGTGCCAGCAGCCCTCTCATCCGGGACAGGGATAACGAGCAGTACTTC | - | TRBV5-6 | TRBD1 | TRBJ2-7
CASKDRGLITEAFF | TGTGCCAGCAAAGACAGGGGGCTAATCACTGAAGCTTTCTTT | - | TRBV27 | TRBD1 | TRBJ1-1
CASSYVQGAKLFF | TGTGCCAGCAGTTATGTGCAGGGAGCAAAACTGTTTTTT | - | TRBV6-6 | - | TRBJ1-4
CASSGQPYNEQFF | TGCGCCAGCAGTGGGCAGCCCTACAATGAGCAGTTCTTC | - | TRBV5-1 | - | TRBJ2-1
CASSQGTSRYTDTQYF | TGTGCCAGCAGCCAAGGGACTAGCAGATACACAGATACGCAGTATTTT | - | TRBV14 | TRBD2 | TRBJ2-3
CASSPQGINEKLFF | TGTGCCAGCAGCCCCCAGGGGATCAATGAAAAACTGTTTTTT | - | TRBV2 | - | TRBJ1-4
CASSSRVGNEQFF | TGTGCCAGCAGCTCCCGGGTAGGCAATGAGCAGTTCTTC | - | TRBV7-8 | - | TRBJ2-1
CASRTTGANSPLHF | TGTGCCAGCAGAACGACAGGGGCCAATTCACCCCTCCACTTT | once | TRBV6-5 | TRBD1 | TRBJ1-6
CASRRAGSTDTQYF | TGTGCCAGCAGGCGGGCGGGGAGCACAGATACGCAGTATTTT | - | TRBV6-5 | - | TRBJ2-3
CASKLGNTEAFF | TGTGCCAGCAAGTTAGGGAACACTGAAGCTTTCTTT | - | TRBV2 | - | TRBJ1-1
CASSRGTSGSSYNEQFF | TGCGCCAGCAGCCGCGGGACTAGCGGGAGCTCCTACAATGAGCAGTTCTTC | - | TRBV4-1 | TRBD2 | TRBJ2-1
CASSTRDTGNSPLHF | TGTGCCAGCAGTACCCGCGACACGGGAAATTCACCCCTCCACTTT | - | TRBV6-1 | - | TRBJ1-6
CASSPSTTYEQYF | TGTGCCAGCAGCCCCAGCACCACCTACGAGCAGTACTTC | - | TRBV11-2 | - | TRBJ2-7
CASSQGWDSPLHF | TGTGCCAGCAGCCAAGGGTGGGATTCACCCCTCCACTTT | - | TRBV4-2 | - | TRBJ1-6
CASVAGAGSNHEQYF | TGTGCCAGCGTGGCGGGAGCGGGAAGTAACCACGAGCAGTACTTC | - | TRBV25-1 | TRBD2 | TRBJ2-7
CASSNTGGNGYTF | TGTGCCAGCAGTAACACAGGGGGCAATGGCTACACCTTC | - | TRBV27 | TRBD1 | TRBJ1-2
CASSYGQGRDEQYF | TGTGCCAGCAGCTACGGACAGGGGAGGGACGAGCAGTACTTC | - | TRBV7-9 | TRBD1 | TRBJ2-7
CASSEGPRRVAAGELFF | TGTGCCAGCAGCGAGGGGCCCCGGCGGGTCGCCGCCGGGGAGCTGTTTTTT | - | TRBV5-4 | - | TRBJ2-2
CSVRTVLTDTQYF | TGCAGCGTTCGGACCGTCCTCACAGATACGCAGTATTTT | - | TRBV29-1 | - | TRBJ2-3
CASSGQANYGYTF | TGTGCCAGCAGTGGACAGGCTAACTATGGCTACACCTTC | - | TRBV6-5 | TRBD1 | TRBJ1-2
CASSRILRPISPLHF | TGTGCCAGTAGTCGAATCCTCCGGCCCATTTCACCCCTCCACTTT | - | TRBV19 | - | TRBJ1-6
CASSLSDRSNQPQHF | TGTGCCAGCAGTTTATCAGACAGGAGCAATCAGCCCCAGCATTTT | - | TRBV28 | - | TRBJ1-5
CAWSVVRKNTEAFF | TGTGCCTGGAGTGTTGTCAGGAAGAACACTGAAGCTTTCTTT | - | TRBV30 | - | TRBJ1-1
CASSQEASGGRHAYNEQFF | TGTGCCAGCAGCCAAGAGGCTAGCGGGGGGCGCCACGCCTACAATGAGCAGTTCTTC | - | TRBV4-2 | TRBD2 | TRBJ2-1
CASSGNRGPSYEQYF | TGTGCCAGCAGTGGGAACAGGGGGCCTTCGTACGAGCAGTACTTC | - | TRBV6-5 | TRBD1 | TRBJ2-7
CASTRPQGVAFF | TGTGCCAGTACCCGGCCCCAGGGAGTAGCTTTCTTT | once | TRBV19 | - | TRBJ1-1
CASSQRTGWNSPLHF | TGTGCCAGTAGTCAACGGACAGGGTGGAATTCACCCCTCCACTTT | - | TRBV19 | TRBD1 | TRBJ1-6
CASGIYGYTF | TGTGCCAGTGGGATCTATGGCTACACCTTC | once | TRBV19 | - | TRBJ1-2
CASSTMTNSPLHF | TGTGCCAGCTCAACAATGACAAATTCACCCCTCCACTTT | few | TRBV18 | - | TRBJ1-6